Shown below are 5 T cell receptor beta chains from a single sample sequenced in a study of CD8 T cells in Susac syndrome. With random hexamers, reverse transcription was performed on about 0.5 to 1 ug of RNA. TCRdb analysed the immunoSEQ multiplex PCR reads with MiXCR anew, one entry per CDR3 protein. The data contain 120,000 or so distinct CDR3 sequences, 90% to 95% of them singletons. Sequencing was carried out using CD8+ T cells from PBMCs. These TCRs come from a human donor with Susac syndrome.

The gene calls are TRBV2 and TRBJ1-5; no clear D gene. The CDR3 contains 16 residues. Trimming removed 7 bases at V and 4 bases at J, with 20 bases between. Germline V lookup: CDR1 SNHLY, CDR2 FYNNEI. In DNA form, the CDR3 reads TGTGCCAGCACCGAAAGGCGCGACGGCCCGAATCAGCCCCAGCATTTT. Amino acids: CASTERRDGPNQPQHF. The complete variable domain, with remaining parts taken from reference TRBV2 and TRBJ1-5, reads EPEVTQTPSHQVTQMGQEVILRCVPISNHLYFYWYRQILGQKVEFLVSFYNNEISEKSEIFDDQFSVERPDGSNFTLKIRSTKLEDSAMYFCASTERRDGPNQPQHFGDGTRLSIL.

The chain combines TRBV2 with TRBJ2-2; D gene unclear. Germline CDR1 is SNHLY and CDR2 is FYNNEI. V dropped 7 bases and J dropped 6 bases, with 18 bases sitting between them. The length of the CDR3 is 15 residues. CDR3 sequence (DNA): TGTGCCAGCACCGAGGCTTTTGGGCGTCCCGGGGAGCTGTTTTTT. Protein: CASTEAFGRPGELFF.

The chain has TRBV4-1 and TRBJ1-5; D uncertain. CDR1 and CDR2 from the germline V gene are MGHRA and YSYEKL. Deletions cut 3 bases from V and 4 bases from J, with 7 bases between. The CDR3 extends over 13 amino acids. CDR3: CASSQMGNQPQHF. DNA of the CDR3: TGCGCCAGCAGCCAGATGGGGAATCAGCCCCAGCATTTT.

The genes are TRBV7-2 and TRBJ2-5; the D is unclear. Trimming cost V 5 bases and J 5 bases, with 12 bases left between them. Germline V CDR1 and CDR2: SGHTA, FQGNSA. CDR3 length equals 13 residues. CDR3 residues: CASSLTPQETQYF. Here the CDR3 DNA reads TGTGCCAGCAGCCTTACGCCACAGGAGACCCAGTACTTC.

This chain connects TRBV5-6 to TRBJ1-3; 9 positions agree with TRBD1. Germline-derived CDR1 and CDR2 are SGHDT and YYEEEE. CDR3 length: 16 residues. Germline trimming cut 4 bases from V and 3 bases from J; bases unmatched to any gene: 8. The CDR3 region has the DNA TGTGCCAGCAGCCCCAAGGGACAGGGTAGTGGAAACACCATATATTTT. Protein: CASSPKGQGSGNTIYF.